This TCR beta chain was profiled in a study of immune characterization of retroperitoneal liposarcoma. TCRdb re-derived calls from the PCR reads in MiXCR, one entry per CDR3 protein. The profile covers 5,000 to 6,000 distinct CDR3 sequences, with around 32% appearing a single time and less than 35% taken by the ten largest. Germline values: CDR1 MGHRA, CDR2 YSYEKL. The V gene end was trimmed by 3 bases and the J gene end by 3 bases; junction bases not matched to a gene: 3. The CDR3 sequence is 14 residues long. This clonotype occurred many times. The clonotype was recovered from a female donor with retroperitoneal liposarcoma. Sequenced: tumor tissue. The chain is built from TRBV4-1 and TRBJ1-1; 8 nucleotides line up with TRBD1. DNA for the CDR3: TGCGCCAGCAGCCACCGACAGGGGTACACTGAAGCTTTCTTT. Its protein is CASSHRQGYTEAFF.